This T cell receptor (beta chain) originates from a study of blood T cell repertoires in COVID-19. Study context: Acute and convalescent COVID-19 specimens originated in the United States, Italy and Spain.

The method was immunoSEQ multiplex PCR; TCRdb's version includes in-frame clones alone and lacks a portion of them. The sample consists of about 60,000 clones, nearly 85% of them appearing once. V shed 6 bases, J shed 2 bases, and the junction held 7 bases outside the gene matches. The CDR3 runs 15 residues. Germline-derived CDR1 and CDR2 are MNHEY and SVGAGI. The sequencing input was peripheral blood. This receptor was obtained from a human donor in a cohort sampled during active COVID-19. The rearrangement links TRBV6-5 to TRBJ2-3, with 8 bases fitting TRBD1. CDR3 nucleotides: TGTGCCAGCAGACCGACAGGGGCCAACACAGATACGCAGTATTTT. This sequence encodes CASRPTGANTDTQYF.